This TCR beta chain was profiled in a study of PD-L1 blockade in urothelial cancer. The time point was: peripheral blood 6 weeks after treatment start. The assay was immunoSEQ multiplex PCR, and TCRdb's table has in-frame clones only and misses some. In the table there are 75,000 to 100,000 clones, around 78% of which are singletons. Germline CDR1 and CDR2: SGHRS and YFSETQ. V lost 0 bases to trimming and J lost 4 bases; unmatched junction nucleotides: 4. CDR3 size: 15 residues. The sequenced sample was PBMCs, obtained around atezolizumab (anti-PD-L1) treatment. This sequence joins TRBV5-1 and TRBJ1-2, with TRBD1 matching over 9 bases. This receptor was identified in a man between 65 and 79 years old with urothelial cancer. The CDR3 region has the DNA TGCGCCAGCAGCTTGGCCGGGACAGGGAGCTATGGCTACACCTTC. Amino acid sequence: CASSLAGTGSYGYTF.